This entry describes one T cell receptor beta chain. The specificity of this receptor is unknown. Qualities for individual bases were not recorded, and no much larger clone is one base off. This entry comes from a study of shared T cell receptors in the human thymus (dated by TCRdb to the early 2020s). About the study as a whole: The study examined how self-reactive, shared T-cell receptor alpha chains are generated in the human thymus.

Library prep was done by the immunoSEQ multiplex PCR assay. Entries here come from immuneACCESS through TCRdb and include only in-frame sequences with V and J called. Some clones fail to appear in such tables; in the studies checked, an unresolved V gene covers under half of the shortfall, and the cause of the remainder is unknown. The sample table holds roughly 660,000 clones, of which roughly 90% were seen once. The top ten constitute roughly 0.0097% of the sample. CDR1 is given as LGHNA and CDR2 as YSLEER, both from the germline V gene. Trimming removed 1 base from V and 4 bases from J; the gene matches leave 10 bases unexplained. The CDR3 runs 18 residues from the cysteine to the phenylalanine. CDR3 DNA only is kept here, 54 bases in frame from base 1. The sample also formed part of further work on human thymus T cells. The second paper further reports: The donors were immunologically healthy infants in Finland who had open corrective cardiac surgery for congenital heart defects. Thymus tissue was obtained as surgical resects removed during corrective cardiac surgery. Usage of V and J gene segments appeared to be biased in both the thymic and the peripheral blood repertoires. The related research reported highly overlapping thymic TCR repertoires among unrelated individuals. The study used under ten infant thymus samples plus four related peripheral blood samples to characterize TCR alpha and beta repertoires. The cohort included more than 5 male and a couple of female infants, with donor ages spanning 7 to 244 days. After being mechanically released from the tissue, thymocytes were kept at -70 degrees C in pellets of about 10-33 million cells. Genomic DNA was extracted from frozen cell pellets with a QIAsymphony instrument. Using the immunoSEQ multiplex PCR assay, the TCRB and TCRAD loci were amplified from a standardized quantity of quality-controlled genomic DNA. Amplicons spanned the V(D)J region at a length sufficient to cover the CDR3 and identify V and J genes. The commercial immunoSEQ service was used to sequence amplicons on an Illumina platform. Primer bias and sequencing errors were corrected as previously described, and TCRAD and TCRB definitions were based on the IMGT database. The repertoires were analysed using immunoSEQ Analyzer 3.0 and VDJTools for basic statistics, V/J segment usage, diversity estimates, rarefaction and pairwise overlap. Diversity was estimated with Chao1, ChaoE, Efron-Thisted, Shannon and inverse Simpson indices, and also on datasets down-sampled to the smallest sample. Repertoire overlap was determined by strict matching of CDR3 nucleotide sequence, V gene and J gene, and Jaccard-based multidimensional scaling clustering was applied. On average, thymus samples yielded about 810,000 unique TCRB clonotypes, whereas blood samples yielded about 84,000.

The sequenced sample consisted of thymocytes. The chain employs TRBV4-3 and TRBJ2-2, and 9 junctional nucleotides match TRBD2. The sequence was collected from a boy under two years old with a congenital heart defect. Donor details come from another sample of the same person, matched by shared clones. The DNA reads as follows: TGCGCCAGCAGCCAAGGCGGTAGCGGGAGTTCGGTCACCGGGGAGCTGTTTTTT. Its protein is CASSQGGSGSSVTGELFF.